One and the same sample provided the 15 T cell receptor beta chains below, sequenced in a study of blood T cells in healthy people across ages. It was with a sample-barcoded 5' primer and a J-beta primer mix that a second PCR of roughly 7 to 12 cycles was run. TCRdb ran MiXCR on the 5' RACE reads and lists one entry per CDR3 protein. This table has about 2 million distinct CDR3 sequences, around 48% appearing once. Sequences were obtained from blood. Receptors were obtained from a woman aged 40 to 50 in good health.

This clonotype was seen a handful of times. DNA for the CDR3: TGTGCCAGCAGCCCACGGGACACCGTCTTCTCTGGGGCCAACGTCCTGACTTTC. Protein: CASSPRDTVFSGANVLTF. V is TRBV11-2 and J is TRBJ2-6, with a tentative D call TRBD1 (6 bases). This CDR3 contains 18 residues. Trimming stripped 5 bases from V and 0 bases from J, with 17 bases between. Germline CDR1 is SGHAT and CDR2 is FQNNGV.

J is TRBJ2-6 and V is TRBV11-2; 8 bases fit TRBD1. The CDR3 has 19 amino acids. Germline V gene sequence: CDR1 SGHAT, CDR2 FQNNGV. The V and J ends lost 5 bases and 2 bases, in that order; junction bases with no gene match: 14. This CDR3 reads CASSPQPGQGGPGANVLTF. CDR3 bases: TGTGCCAGCAGCCCTCAGCCAGGACAGGGCGGACCTGGGGCCAACGTCCTGACTTTC.

This clonotype was picked up a small number of times. The CDR3 DNA follows: TGTGCCAGCAGTTACCGGACAGGGCTTTATGGCTACACCTTC. Translated, it gives CASSYRTGLYGYTF. V is TRBV6-5 and J is TRBJ1-2; 8 nucleotides align to TRBD1. The CDR3 spans 14 residues. Germline V gene sequence: CDR1 MNHEY, CDR2 SVGAGI. The trim removed 2 bases at V and 5 bases at J, leaving 4 bases unmatched.

The chain couples TRBV10-3 to TRBJ2-5; 11 nucleotides line up with TRBD1. The V and J ends lost 10 bases and 1 base, in that order; junction bases with no gene match: 14. CDR1 and CDR2 (germline): ENHRY, SYGVKD. The CDR3 extends over 17 amino acids. The CDR3 DNA is TGTGCCACAGCCAAGAATCCGGGACAGGGGGGCCAAGAGACCCAGTACTTC. It is translated as CATAKNPGQGGQETQYF.

The gene calls are TRBV5-1 and TRBJ1-2, with D possibly TRBD1 on 5 matching bases. This CDR3 comprises 14 residues. Germline V gene data show CDR1 as SGHRS and CDR2 as YFSETQ. Between the trimmed V and J ends, which lost 4 bases and 4 bases, there was a span of 14 bases. CDR3 in amino acids: CASSLRDGLYGYTF. CDR3 in DNA: TGCGCCAGCAGCCTAAGGGACGGTCTCTATGGCTACACCTTC.

A single count supports this clonotype. This chain connects TRBV12-3 or TRBV12-4 to TRBJ2-7; 11 bases match TRBD1. V lost 5 bases and J lost 7; bases outside the gene matches: 13. This CDR3 has 16 residues. The CDR3 reads CASSQSGTGGFNEQYF. Written as DNA, the CDR3 is TGTGCCAGCAGTCAATCTGGGACAGGGGGATTCAATGAGCAGTACTTC.

Of note for this clonotype: Lacking the conserved final phenylalanine or tryptophan, this CDR3 likely reflects a read error. V is TRBV20-1 and J is TRBJ2-5; possible D gene TRBD2, 5 bases. The DNA end lines up better with TRBJ2-7; the J call may be wrong. Germline V gene lookup returns CDR1 DFQATT and CDR2 SNEGSKA (reference sequence). CDR3 length: 12 amino acids. The CDR3 region has the DNA TGCAGCACTAGACCCGATAACTACGAGCAGTACTAC. Translating it yields CSTRPDNYEQYY.

The V call is TRBV20-1, the J call TRBJ1-2; 9 bases align to TRBD1. Germline V gives CDR1 DFQATT, CDR2 SNEGSKA (reference sequence). Trimming at V came to 2 bases and at J to 7 bases, leaving 8 bases not matched to a gene. The CDR3 runs 14 residues. CDR3 in amino acids: CSARRDRVYFGYTF. CDR3 bases: TGCAGTGCTAGAAGGGACAGGGTTTATTTTGGCTACACCTTC.

This chain joins TRBV3-1 and TRBJ1-2; D might be TRBD1 (6 bases). CDR1 is LGHDT, CDR2 YNNKEL, per germline (reference sequence). This CDR3 contains 15 residues. The ends were cut back, 1 base at V and 3 bases at J, with 12 bases in the middle. CDR3 nucleotides: TGTGCCAGCAGCCAAGGTTCAGGGGCCCACTATGGCTACACCTTC. Its translation: CASSQGSGAHYGYTF.

This rearrangement joins TRBV3-1 to TRBJ2-4; D is unresolved. Germline V gives CDR1 LGHDT, CDR2 YNNKEL (reference sequence). V gave up 4 bases and J gave up 8 bases, with 9 bases separating them. The CDR3 length is 12 residues. The CDR3: CASSPQEDIQYF. The CDR3 region has the DNA TGTGCCAGCAGCCCTCAAGAGGACATTCAGTACTTC.

The V and J genes are TRBV27 and TRBJ2-7; tentative D call: TRBD2 (6 bases). Looked up from germline, CDR1 is MNHEY and CDR2 is SMNVEV (reference sequence). This CDR3 has 15 residues. V was trimmed by 0 bases and J by 3 bases, leaving 12 bases between them. The CDR3 DNA reads as TGTGCCAGCAGTTTATCGATGGGGGGTATCTACGAGCAGTACTTC. Translating gives CASSLSMGGIYEQYF.

This rearrangement joins TRBV12-3 or TRBV12-4 to TRBJ2-6, with D perhaps being TRBD1 or TRBD2 (6 bases each). The V gene lost 3 bases and the J gene lost 7 bases, with 16 bases spanning the gap. The CDR3 sequence is 16 residues long. The CDR3 is CASSFGGPLLANVLTF. The CDR3, as DNA: TGTGCCAGCAGTTTTGGGGGGCCCCTGTTAGCCAACGTCCTGACTTTC.

The genes are TRBV4-3 and TRBJ2-1, with TRBD2 matching 13 bases. Germline V CDR1 and CDR2: LGHNA, YSLEER. Trimming cost V 5 bases and J 7 bases; bases outside gene matches: 11. This CDR3 is built from 17 residues. The CDR3 DNA reads TGCGCCAGCAGCAAAGGACTAGCGGGGGACGCGTCTAATGAGCAGTTCTTC. Translated: CASSKGLAGDASNEQFF.

The chain couples TRBV4-1 to TRBJ1-2, with D hard to call. The CDR3 runs 15 residues. The V end lost 4 bases, the J end lost 5 bases, and 17 bases lay between the germline ends. Germline V gene lookup returns CDR1 MGHRA and CDR2 YSYEKL. The CDR3 DNA reads TGCGCCAGCAGCCCTGGTGGAAGCGAAGGTTATGGCTACACCTTC. The encoded protein is CASSPGGSEGYGYTF.

This clonotype was counted only a few times. The CDR3: CASSQGHLQPQHF. In DNA, the CDR3 is TGCGCCAGCAGCCAGGGGCACCTCCAGCCCCAGCATTTT. V is TRBV4-3 and J is TRBJ1-5, with a weak D call TRBD1 (5 bases). Germline CDR1 LGHNA, CDR2 YSLEER. This CDR3 has 13 residues. Between the trimmed V and J ends, which lost 3 bases and 7 bases, there was a span of 10 bases.